This T cell receptor (beta chain) was captured in a study of blood T cell repertoires in COVID-19. Authors' methods: Nucleated cell counts were estimated from reference gene primer amplification. Some clones are missing from TCRdb's copy, which holds only in-frame ones; the method was immunoSEQ multiplex PCR. V and J calls and clone size follow that table, whereas D and trimming were derived from the DNA. Among 97,000 or so clones, around 90% were seen once, and the ten largest hold 1.9%. The ends lost 5 bases at V and 0 bases at J; junction bases unmatched: 10. The CDR3 is 17 residues long. Germline CDR1 reads LNHDA; CDR2 reads SQIVND (reference sequence). Seattle patient enrollment occurred during active infection, with longitudinal follow-up thereafter.

The chain is built from TRBV19 and TRBJ1-1, with 9 positions matching TRBD1. This TCR was recovered from a woman in her 50s with COVID-19, enrolled during active disease. Sequenced sample: peripheral blood. The DNA for the CDR3 is TGTGCCAGTAGTCCACAGGGGGCTGTGAGAATGAACACTGAAGCTTTCTTT. It encodes CASSPQGAVRMNTEAFF. The whole variable domain, filled in from reference TRBV19 and TRBJ1-1, reads DGGITQSPKYLFRKEGQNVTLSCEQNLNHDAMYWYRQDPGQGLRLIYYSQIVNDFQKGDIAEGYSVSREKKESFPLTVTSAQKNPTAFYLCASSPQGAVRMNTEAFFGQGTRLTVV.